The 19 T cell receptor beta chains listed next were all sequenced from one sample in a study of vaccination and CD4 T cells after COVID-19. Cultured CD4+ T cells had their DNA profiled by the Oncomine TCR Beta short-read assay. Each CDR3 protein is one row after TCRdb ran MiXCR on the PCR reads. Among roughly 5,300 distinct CDR3 sequences listed, around 34% were seen once. Indicated treatment: approximately 11-day PBMC culture with coronavirus spike peptide pools or control peptides (ViraFEST assay). The collection of CD4+ T cells from the unexposed donor took place before the COVID-19 pandemic (2011-2018). Antigens of these TCRs are unknown. The specimen was CD4+ T cells from blood, cultured in vitro. The receptors were gathered from a human donor in good health.

The chain employs TRBV6-5 and TRBJ1-2; D remains ambiguous. The CDR3 loop spans 14 amino acids. Trimming removed 4 bases from V and 0 bases from J, with 9 bases in between. From germline, CDR1 is MNHEY and CDR2 SVGAGI. The CDR3 DNA reads TGTGCCAGCAGTTCTTCAGCGTCTAACTATGGCTACACCTTC. This sequence encodes CASSSSASNYGYTF.

The V and J genes are TRBV2 and TRBJ2-6, with 16 bases aligning to TRBD2. The CDR3 covers 18 residues. Germline V gene data show CDR1 as SNHLY and CDR2 as FYNNEI. J lost 1 base, V lost 5 bases, and 2 bases had no gene match. The CDR3 coding sequence is TGTGCCAGCAGTTTGGGACTAGCGGGGGGGTCTGGGGCCAACGTCCTGACTTTC. It codes for CASSLGLAGGSGANVLTF. Using reference TRBV2 and TRBJ2-6 for the parts outside the CDR3, the full variable domain is EPEVTQTPSHQVTQMGQEVILRCVPISNHLYFYWYRQILGQKVEFLVSFYNNEISEKSEIFDDQFSVERPDGSNFTLKIRSTKLEDSAMYFCASSLGLAGGSGANVLTFGAGSRLTVL.

This clonotype was recorded a few times. The chain combines TRBV20-1 with TRBJ1-5; TRBD1 might be the D (5 bases). In germline, CDR1 is DFQATT, CDR2 SNEGSKA (reference sequence). The V end was cut by 6 bases, the J end by 5 bases, with 14 bases between. The CDR3 runs to 13 residues. As DNA, the CDR3 is TGCAGTGCGGTTCGACGGGGCTATCAGCCCCAGCATTTT. This gives the protein CSAVRRGYQPQHF.

This clonotype was seen a handful of times. The gene calls are TRBV2 and TRBJ2-7; D could derive from TRBD1 or TRBD2 (5 bases each). Trimming removed 6 bases from V and 1 base from J, with 19 bases in between. This CDR3 is built from 16 residues. Germline V lookup: CDR1 SNHLY, CDR2 FYNNEI. The chain's CDR3 is CASSLTGPGTSYEQYF. In DNA, the CDR3 is TGTGCCAGCAGCCTCACAGGCCCTGGGACGTCCTACGAGCAGTACTTC.

This chain uses TRBV30 with TRBJ2-7, with 10 bases lining up with TRBD1. The CDR3 is 13 amino acids. The germline V gene encodes CDR1 GTSNPN and CDR2 SVGIG (reference sequence). The J segment lost 2 bases and the V segment lost 7 bases, leaving 5 bases of the junction unmatched. The CDR3 sequence is CAFRDRGTYEQYF. The CDR3 nucleotides read TGTGCCTTCCGGGACAGGGGAACCTACGAGCAGTACTTC.

This chain joins TRBV5-4 and TRBJ1-2; 7 bases align to TRBD1. The V gene end was trimmed by 4 bases and the J gene end by 2 bases; junction bases not matched to a gene: 11. Germline CDR1 and CDR2: SGHNT and YYREEE (reference sequence). The CDR3 consists of 16 residues. The chain's CDR3 is CASSENAGRGNYGYTF. CDR3 sequence (DNA): TGTGCCAGCAGCGAGAATGCGGGCAGGGGGAACTATGGCTACACCTTC.

The sample holds a few counts of this clonotype. The rearrangement joins TRBV19 to TRBJ1-5; 7 bases align to TRBD1. CDR1 LNHDA and CDR2 SQIVND come from the germline V gene (reference sequence). With V trimmed by 10 bases and J by 9 bases, 9 bases remained unmatched. The CDR3 length is 12 residues. Here the CDR3 reads CATDRSGWPQHF. In DNA, the CDR3 is TGTGCCACGGACAGGTCGGGGTGGCCCCAGCATTTT.

The chain is built from TRBV12-3 or TRBV12-4 and TRBJ1-1, with 7 bases lining up with TRBD1. V trimming: 5 bases; J trimming: 7 bases; junction bases outside the gene matches: 7. The length of the CDR3 is 13 residues. The CDR3 is CASSLPGTVEAFF. The CDR3 DNA reads TGTGCCAGCAGTCTCCCGGGGACAGTTGAAGCTTTCTTT.

This sequence joins TRBV20-1 and TRBJ1-1; D unresolved. V lost 6 bases and J lost 2, with 10 bases in between. From germline, CDR1 is DFQATT and CDR2 SNEGSKA (reference sequence). The CDR3 extends over 12 amino acids. DNA for the CDR3: TGCAGTGCACCGCGGCCAAACACTGAAGCTTTCTTT. Its translation is CSAPRPNTEAFF.

V is TRBV7-3 and J is TRBJ1-1; maybe TRBD1 (5 bases). The CDR3 sequence is 13 residues long. V shed 5 bases and J shed 5 bases, with 12 bases lying between them. CDR1 is SGHTA and CDR2 is FQGTGA in the germline V gene. The chain's CDR3 is CASSRGVGTEAFF. The CDR3 DNA sequence: TGTGCCAGCAGCCGAGGGGTCGGGACTGAAGCTTTCTTT.

About this clonotype itself: The junction differs from germline at one of its ends, possibly a read error. This chain joins TRBV20-1 and TRBJ1-2; a possible D gene is TRBD1 (5 bases). This CDR3 contains 11 residues. Germline V gene data show CDR1 as DFQATT and CDR2 as SNEGSKA (reference sequence). The DNA of the CDR3 is TGCAGTGCTAAGTCAGAGGGGCACCACCACTTC. Translation gives CSAKSEGHHHF.

The chain carries TRBV20-1 and TRBJ2-3; TRBD2 is a possible D gene (5 bases). The CDR3 spans 15 residues. Germline V lookup: CDR1 DFQATT, CDR2 SNEGSKA (reference sequence). Trimming stripped 5 bases from V and 0 bases from J, with 15 bases between. The CDR3 sequence is CSASLRRESTDTQYF. The CDR3 DNA is TGCAGTGCTTCACTCCGACGGGAAAGCACAGATACGCAGTATTTT.

This chain joins TRBV6-1 and TRBJ1-5, with D possibly matching TRBD1 (5 bases). From germline, CDR1 is MNHNS and CDR2 SASEGT. CDR3 length equals 13 residues. V dropped 6 bases and J dropped 3 bases, with 9 bases sitting between them. The CDR3 sequence is CASRIQVNQPQHF. The CDR3 DNA reads as TGTGCCAGCAGGATACAGGTCAATCAGCCCCAGCATTTT.

The gene calls are TRBV14 and TRBJ1-1, with D possibly TRBD1 on 5 matching bases. Between the trimmed V and J ends, which lost 1 base and 4 bases, there was a span of 13 bases. The CDR3 is made up of 15 amino acids. CDR1 SGHDN and CDR2 FVKESK come from the germline V gene. CDR3 sequence: CASSQVRGFGTEAFF. DNA of the CDR3: TGTGCCAGCAGCCAAGTACGGGGGTTTGGCACTGAAGCTTTCTTT.

This clonotype has more than one count but fewer than ten. The CDR3 protein is CASSPGLAGTSTQYF. CDR3 DNA sequence: TGTGCCAGTAGTCCCGGACTAGCGGGTACCAGTACGCAGTATTTT. V and J are TRBV19 and TRBJ2-3; 11 bases map to TRBD2. Trimming took 5 bases from V and 8 from J; bases not matched to a gene: 9. The CDR3 is made up of 15 amino acids. In germline, CDR1 is LNHDA, CDR2 SQIVND (reference sequence).

The genes are TRBV7-8 and TRBJ1-1; D is uncertain. This CDR3 region has 14 residues. V dropped 5 bases and J dropped 0 bases, with 10 bases sitting between them. Germline lookup yields CDR1 SGHVS and CDR2 FQNEAQ. The CDR3 bases are TGTGCCAGCAGCCCCTCCTCAATGAACACTGAAGCTTTCTTT. Protein sequence: CASSPSSMNTEAFF.

This clonotype occurred once. The J gene is TRBJ2-1, the V gene TRBV7-3, with TRBD2 matching 11 bases. Germline trimming cut 2 bases from V and 6 bases from J; bases unmatched to any gene: 6. CDR3 length: 16 residues. Germline CDR1 SGHTA, CDR2 FQGTGA. In nucleotides, the CDR3 is TGTGCCAGCAGCTTAGCTCTAGCGGGGGGAATCAATGAGCAGTTCTTC. It yields the protein CASSLALAGGINEQFF. The whole variable domain, remainder taken from reference TRBV7-3 and TRBJ2-1, is GAGVSQTPSNKVTEKGKYVELRCDPISGHTALYWYRQSLGQGPEFLIYFQGTGAADDSGLPNDRFFAVRPEGSVSTLKIQRTERGDSAVYLCASSLALAGGINEQFFGPGTRLTVL.

By share of the sample, this clonotype is medium-sized. V gene TRBV5-6 combines with J gene TRBJ1-1; 8 bases map to TRBD1. Germline V gives CDR1 SGHDT, CDR2 YYEEEE. The V and J ends lost 3 bases and 1 base, in that order; junction bases with no gene match: 11. The CDR3 runs to 17 residues. The CDR3 spells CASSSPLRGLKNTEAFF. CDR3 nucleotides: TGTGCCAGCAGCTCACCTCTCAGGGGGCTGAAGAACACTGAAGCTTTCTTT. Drawing the rest from reference TRBV5-6 and TRBJ1-1, the complete variable domain is DAGVTQSPTHLIKTRGQQVTLRCSPKSGHDTVSWYQQALGQGPQFIFQYYEEEERQRGNFPDRFSGHQFPNYSSELNVNALLLGDSALYLCASSSPLRGLKNTEAFFGQGTRLTVV.

This clonotype turned up a few times. This rearrangement joins TRBV2 to TRBJ1-6; a weak D match, TRBD1 (5 bases). The V end lost 10 bases, the J end lost 8 bases, and 9 bases lay between the germline ends. Looked up from germline, CDR1 is SNHLY and CDR2 is FYNNEI. This CDR3 contains 11 residues. CDR3 nucleotides: TGTGCCACCTCGGGGGATTCACCCCTCCACTTT. Residues: CATSGDSPLHF.